This TCR beta chain originates from a study of T cells in women clearing cervical HPV infection (dated by TCRdb to the late 2010s). Looking at the study overall: The cases were roughly 25 women with histologically confirmed HPV16-related CIN3 or worse, and 2 of these cases were invasive cancers. The roughly 23 controls were women who cleared a single incident HPV16 infection within 12 months without developing precancer or cancer. Case blood was taken at the visit when the lesion was first identified, whereas control blood was taken when infection was no longer detected. Among cases, blood sampling came a median of nearly 150 days after lesion detection, with an interquartile range of about 80 to 220 days. Since HLA typing was available for only a few women, HLA type could not be ruled out as a confounder. An exploratory proof-of-principle case-control study, nested within the Guanacaste HPV Natural History Study in Costa Rica, was conducted to compare TCR repertoires across cervical HPV16 outcomes. Cases and controls were matched on age within five years and on year of sample collection. Cases had a median age of roughly 30 years compared with 38 for controls, and baseline characteristics showed no significant differences between the groups. The parent cohort enrolled under 11,000 women aged 18 or older in Guanacaste, Costa Rica, in about 1992 to 1994 and followed the women for less than eight years. Five blinded duplicates per group were added as quality controls, giving 60 or so samples: 50 or so participants and roughly ten replicates. Results and caveats for the whole study, not just this receptor: Because the number of T cells per sample was unknown, the richness differences could reflect varying T-cell content rather than repertoire biology. Lower TRBV6-7 relative abundance was observed in cases than in controls (around 0.1% versus 0.15%; Bonferroni P = 0.0008). Cases were distinguished from controls with an estimated AUC of about 0.8 by random forest classifiers combining richness and V gene abundances. Because of the cross-sectional design, the study could not determine whether the associations came before infection or resulted from infection, and neither effector/memory subsets nor HPV-specific T cells were isolated. Significantly higher TCR repertoire richness was observed in CIN3+ cases than in controls across sequencing depths, whereas no difference in evenness was found.

About this clone itself: The antigen this receptor binds is unknown. The read terminates 3 residues before the CDR3 end, so the remaining end is supplied by the germline J gene.

As encoded in the germline V gene (reference sequence), CDR1 is DFQATT while CDR2 is SNEGSKA. Unmatched junction bases come to 11, with V trimmed by 0 bases and J by 4 bases. Reading from cysteine to phenylalanine, the CDR3 counts 18 amino acids. Sequencing covers 45 bases of the CDR3, shown here with the frame starting at base 1. TCR beta CDR3 regions were amplified by multiplex PCR using the immunoSEQ assay from an average of roughly 1,200 ng genomic DNA per sample. To correct primer bias, the assay used a complete synthetic TCR repertoire to set an amplification baseline. Amplicons were sequenced on the Illumina platform. The original methods were these. Sequences were error-corrected by clustering with frequency ratios and a modified nearest-neighbor algorithm and were then analyzed in the immunoSEQ Analyzer with IMGT gene definitions. At each rarefaction depth, TCR richness and evenness were averaged across 20 rarefaction repeats, and samples with fewer sequences than that depth were excluded. Wilcoxon rank sum tests with FDR correction were used to compare V, D and J gene relative abundances between the groups. For the blinded duplicates, the intraclass correlation was 95% to 97% for TCR richness and averaged around 76% across around 61 gene segments. TCRdb mirrors the immuneACCESS table, restricted to in-frame sequences. Some clones are absent from its copies; in checked studies, under half trace to an unresolved V gene, and the reason for the others is unknown. Clone size and the V and J calls come from that table; the DNA yielded D and trimming. The sample's table lists a count of roughly 30,000 clones. The leading ten clones occupy 4.2% of the sample.

Every participant had a single incident cervical HPV16 infection, and women with prevalent HPV16 infections were excluded. Cervical HPV DNA was detected with MY09/MY11 PCR, and genotyping was done by dot-blot hybridization. Fifteen mL of heparinized blood were centrifuged, and the buffy coat was aliquoted, frozen at -30°C, then stored at -80°C. QIAGEN kits were used to extract genomic DNA from the buffy coat specimens. The TCR comes from a woman between 18 and 75 years old with a cervical HPV16 infection that either progressed to CIN3+ or cleared (not recorded which). The sequence links TRBV20-1 to TRBJ2-3, and 12 junctional nucleotides match TRBD2. Material: blood buffy coat. The covered CDR3 bases are TGCAGTGCTAGAGATCTAGCGGGGGGGCTGGGTTGGGCAGATACG. This yields the protein CSARDLAGGLGWADT. The whole CDR3 is CSARDLAGGLGWADTQYF.